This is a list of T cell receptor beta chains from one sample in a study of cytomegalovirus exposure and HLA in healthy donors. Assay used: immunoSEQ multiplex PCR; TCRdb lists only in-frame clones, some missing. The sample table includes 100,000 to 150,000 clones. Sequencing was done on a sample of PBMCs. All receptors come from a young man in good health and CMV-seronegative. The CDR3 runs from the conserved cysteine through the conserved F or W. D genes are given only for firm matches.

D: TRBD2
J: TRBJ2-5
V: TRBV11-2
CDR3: CASSYGTRETQYF

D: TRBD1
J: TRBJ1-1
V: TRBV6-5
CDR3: CASSYSKTGANTEAFF

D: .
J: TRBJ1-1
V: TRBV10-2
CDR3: CASRGWNTEAFF

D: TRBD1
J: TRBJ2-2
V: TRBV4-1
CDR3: CASSQGDRETGELFF

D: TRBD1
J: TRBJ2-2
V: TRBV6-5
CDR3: CASSLHRDRVTGELFF

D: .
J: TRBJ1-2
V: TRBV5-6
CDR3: CASSMDRDYGYTF

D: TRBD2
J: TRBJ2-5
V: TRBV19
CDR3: CASSSLGLAGETQYF

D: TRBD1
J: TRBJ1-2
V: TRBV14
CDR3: CASSQAQGGGGYTF

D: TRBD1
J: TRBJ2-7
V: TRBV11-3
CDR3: CASSLDGTGLYF

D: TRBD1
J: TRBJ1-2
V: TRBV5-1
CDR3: CASSPDRGEHYGYTF

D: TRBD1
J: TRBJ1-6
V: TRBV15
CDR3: CATSRNDRGPSPLHF

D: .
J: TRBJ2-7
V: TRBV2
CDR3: CASTGDFQLVNEQYF

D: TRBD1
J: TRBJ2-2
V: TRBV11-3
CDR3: CASSFNRGRKNGELFF

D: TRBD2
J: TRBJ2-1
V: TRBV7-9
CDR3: CASNPGLASYNEQFF

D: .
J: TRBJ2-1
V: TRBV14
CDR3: CASSGRVRRGNEQFF

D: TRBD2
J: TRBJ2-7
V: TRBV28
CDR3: CASSLPGGSNYEQYF

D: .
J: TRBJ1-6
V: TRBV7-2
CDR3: CASSLGPGANSPLHF

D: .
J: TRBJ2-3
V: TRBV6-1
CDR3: CASSHQVMGTDTQYF

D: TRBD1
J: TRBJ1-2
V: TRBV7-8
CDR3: CASSSVYWGQTTHNYGYTF

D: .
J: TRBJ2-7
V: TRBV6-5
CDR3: CASSDWGRSGYEQYF

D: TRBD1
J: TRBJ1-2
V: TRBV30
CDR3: CAWSPQQGPTF

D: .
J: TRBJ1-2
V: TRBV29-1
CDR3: CSVALGAPANYGYTF

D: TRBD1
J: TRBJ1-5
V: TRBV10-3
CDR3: CAISNTRDSLNQPQHF

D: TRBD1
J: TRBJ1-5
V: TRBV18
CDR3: CASSPTTGAEQPQHF

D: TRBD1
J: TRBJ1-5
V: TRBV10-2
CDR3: CASSQEDRGLAQPQHF

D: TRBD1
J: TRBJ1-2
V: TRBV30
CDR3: CAWSERQGSSYGYTF

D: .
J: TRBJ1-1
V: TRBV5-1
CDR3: CASSLGGSGTEAFF

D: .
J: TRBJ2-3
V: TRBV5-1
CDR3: CASSFSVMRGRTDTQYF

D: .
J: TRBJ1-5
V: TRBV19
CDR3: CASSMADTARHF

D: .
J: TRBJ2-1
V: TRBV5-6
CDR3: CASSLPANEQFF

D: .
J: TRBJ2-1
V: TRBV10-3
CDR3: CAISEFSRSYNEQFF

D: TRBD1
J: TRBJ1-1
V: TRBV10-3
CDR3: CAISPGGTGPTEAFF

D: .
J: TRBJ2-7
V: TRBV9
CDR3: CASSPRPGLATYEQYF

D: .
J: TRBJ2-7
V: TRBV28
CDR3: CASSSGEQYF

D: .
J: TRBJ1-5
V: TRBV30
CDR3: CAWAAGVNQPQHF

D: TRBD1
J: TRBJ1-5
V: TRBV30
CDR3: CAWSQGQMDQPQHF